The T cell receptor (beta chain) under discussion was sequenced for a study of OX40 agonist ivuxolimab in advanced cancers. The protocol was immunoSEQ multiplex PCR, while the TCRdb copy is restricted to in-frame clones and leaves out a portion. Here the sample spans roughly 40,000 clones, 80% to 95% being singletons. There are 11 residues in the CDR3. Between the trimmed V and J ends, which lost 8 bases and 6 bases, there was a span of 8 bases. CDR1 and CDR2 from the germline V gene are SEHNR and FQNEAQ (reference sequence). A history of autoimmune disease or systemic immunosuppression excluded patients.

The sample was CD4+ or CD8+ T cells sorted from blood, taken in a trial of the OX40 agonist ivuxolimab. This TCR derives from an adult with an advanced solid tumor such as melanoma, head and neck, liver or kidney cancer. This chain joins TRBV7-9 and TRBJ2-1; D is undetermined. The CDR3 reads CASRDFNEQFF. The CDR3 DNA reads TGTGCCAGCCGCGATTTCAATGAGCAGTTCTTC.